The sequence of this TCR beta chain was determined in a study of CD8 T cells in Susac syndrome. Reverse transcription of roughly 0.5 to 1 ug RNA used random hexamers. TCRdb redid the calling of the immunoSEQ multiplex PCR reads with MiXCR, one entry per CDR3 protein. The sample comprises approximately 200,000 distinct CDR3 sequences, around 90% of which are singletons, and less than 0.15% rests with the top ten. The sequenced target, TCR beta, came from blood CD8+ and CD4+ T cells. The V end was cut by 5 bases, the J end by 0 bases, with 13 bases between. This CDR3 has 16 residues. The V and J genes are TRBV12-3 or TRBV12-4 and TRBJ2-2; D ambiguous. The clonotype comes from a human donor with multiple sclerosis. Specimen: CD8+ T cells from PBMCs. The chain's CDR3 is CASSLRPSANTGELFF. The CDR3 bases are TGTGCCAGCAGTCTAAGACCGTCCGCGAACACCGGGGAGCTGTTTTTT.